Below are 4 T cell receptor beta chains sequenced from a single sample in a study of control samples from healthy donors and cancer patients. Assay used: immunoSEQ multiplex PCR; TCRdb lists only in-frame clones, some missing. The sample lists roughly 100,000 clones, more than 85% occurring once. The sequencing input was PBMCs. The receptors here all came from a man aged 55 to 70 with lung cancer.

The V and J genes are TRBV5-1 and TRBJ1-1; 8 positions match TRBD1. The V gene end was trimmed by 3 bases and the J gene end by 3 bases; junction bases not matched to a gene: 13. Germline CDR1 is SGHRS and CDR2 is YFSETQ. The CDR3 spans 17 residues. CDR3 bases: TGCGCCAGCAGCTATTCGACAGGGGCGGGAGCAGACACTGAAGCTTTCTTT. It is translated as CASSYSTGAGADTEAFF. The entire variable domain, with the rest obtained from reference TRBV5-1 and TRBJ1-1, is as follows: KAGVTQTPRYLIKTRGQQVTLSCSPISGHRSVSWYQQTPGQGLQFLFEYFSETQRNKGNFPGRFSGRQFSNSRSEMNVSTLELGDSALYLCASSYSTGAGADTEAFFGQGTRLTVV.

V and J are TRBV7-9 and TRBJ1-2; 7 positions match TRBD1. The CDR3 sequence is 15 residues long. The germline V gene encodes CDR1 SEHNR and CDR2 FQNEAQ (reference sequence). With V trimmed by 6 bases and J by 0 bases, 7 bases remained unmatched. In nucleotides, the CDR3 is TGTGCCAGCAGGTTAACAGGGGCTGCTAACTATGGCTACACCTTC. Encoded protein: CASRLTGAANYGYTF. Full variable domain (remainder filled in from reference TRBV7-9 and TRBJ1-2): DTGVSQNPRHKITKRGQNVTFRCDPISEHNRLYWYRQTLGQGPEFLTYFQNEAQLEKSRLLSDRFSAERPKGSFSTLEIQRTEQGDSAMYLCASRLTGAANYGYTFGSGTRLTVV.

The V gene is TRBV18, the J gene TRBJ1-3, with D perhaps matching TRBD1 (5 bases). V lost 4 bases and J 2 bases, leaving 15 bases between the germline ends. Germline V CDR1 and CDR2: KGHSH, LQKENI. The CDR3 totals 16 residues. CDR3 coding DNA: TGTGCCAGCTCACGAGACAGTCCCCGAACTGGAAACACCATATATTTT. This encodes CASSRDSPRTGNTIYF.

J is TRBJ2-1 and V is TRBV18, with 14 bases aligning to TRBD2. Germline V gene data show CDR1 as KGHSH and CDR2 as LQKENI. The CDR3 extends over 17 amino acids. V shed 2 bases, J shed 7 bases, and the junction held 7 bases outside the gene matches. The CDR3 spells CASSPRQTSGGANEQFF. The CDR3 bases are TGTGCCAGCTCACCAAGACAGACTAGCGGGGGGGCGAATGAGCAGTTCTTC. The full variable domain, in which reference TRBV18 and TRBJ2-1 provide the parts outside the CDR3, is NAGVMQNPRHLVRRRGQEARLRCSPMKGHSHVYWYRQLPEEGLKFMVYLQKENIIDESGMPKERFSAEFPKEGPSILRIQQVVRGDSAAYFCASSPRQTSGGANEQFFGPGTRLTVL.